The next 28 T cell receptor beta chains were all read from a single sample in a study of cytomegalovirus exposure and HLA in healthy donors. It was with 60 Vbeta and 13 Jbeta primers that the PCR ran. Here immunoSEQ multiplex PCR was the method, and the copy in TCRdb shows in-frame clones only, minus some. The table shows 120,000 or so clones, with around four fifths occurring only once. The specimen was PBMCs. The origin of the receptors is a man aged 30 to 45 in good health and CMV-seropositive.

This clone appeared once. As DNA, the CDR3 is TGTGCCAGCAGCCTAAGCGGGACTAGGGATCTGAAGACCCAGTACTTC. It translates to CASSLSGTRDLKTQYF. This chain joins TRBV27 and TRBJ2-5; 8 bases are a match to TRBD2. Germline CDR1 MNHEY, CDR2 SMNVEV (reference sequence). This CDR3 comprises 16 residues. V lost 6 bases, J lost 6 bases, and 15 bases stayed unmatched.

The chain recombines TRBV27 with TRBJ1-2, with 7 positions matching TRBD1. This CDR3 region has 14 residues. Losses at the gene ends were 4 bases for V and 6 bases for J; bases not matched to a gene: 8. The germline CDR1 and CDR2 sequences are MNHEY and SMNVEV (reference sequence). The CDR3 spells CASSSQGIGHGYTF. The CDR3 DNA reads as TGTGCCAGCAGTTCACAGGGGATTGGTCATGGCTACACCTTC.

The chain employs TRBV15 and TRBJ1-1; D is unresolved. The CDR3 spans 15 residues. Per the germline V gene, CDR1 is LNHNV and CDR2 is YYDKDF (reference sequence). Trimming cost V 1 base and J 2 bases, with 11 bases left between them. The CDR3 region has the DNA TGTGCCACCAGCAGAGTACGTCAGATTAACACTGAAGCTTTCTTT. Its translation is CATSRVRQINTEAFF.

The table lists this clone with a few counts. The CDR3 DNA sequence: TGTGCCAGTAGTGTCAGCTCTGGGGCCAACGTCCTGACTTTC. Its protein product is CASSVSSGANVLTF. J is TRBJ2-6 and V is TRBV19; D is unclear. Germline V CDR1 and CDR2: LNHDA, SQIVND (reference sequence). Trimming removed 5 bases from V and 0 bases from J, with 5 bases in between. The CDR3 loop spans 14 amino acids.

The J gene is TRBJ2-3, the V gene TRBV6-6; D ambiguous. The germline V gene encodes CDR1 MNHNY and CDR2 SVGAGI (reference sequence). V gave up 3 bases and J gave up 4 bases, with 5 bases separating them. This CDR3 is 12 amino acids long. The chain's CDR3 is CASSYLSDTQYF. CDR3 DNA: TGTGCCAGCAGTTATCTTTCAGATACGCAGTATTTT.

Worth noting for this clone: This same CDR3 is encoded by further DNA sequences in the sample. The gene calls are TRBV10-3 and TRBJ2-7; TRBD1 agrees at 7 bases. J gave up 3 bases and V 4 bases, and 3 bases lay outside the gene matches. Germline values: CDR1 ENHRY, CDR2 SYGVKD. This CDR3 comprises 13 residues. The CDR3 sequence is CAISGQGSYEQYF. CDR3 in DNA: TGTGCCATCAGTGGACAGGGTAGCTACGAGCAGTACTTC.

This clone was counted only a few times. The chain employs TRBV5-5 and TRBJ2-4, with D perhaps matching TRBD1 (6 bases). V was clipped by 3 bases and J by 2 bases, with 12 bases between them. Germline V gene lookup returns CDR1 SGHKS and CDR2 YYEKEE (reference sequence). The CDR3 is made up of 15 amino acids. The chain's CDR3 is CASSYRQGTKNIQYF. CDR3 bases: TGTGCCAGCAGCTACCGTCAGGGGACCAAAAACATTCAGTACTTC.

The chain links TRBV27 to TRBJ2-5, with TRBD1 matching over 9 bases. V was clipped by 1 base and J by 0 bases; unmatched bases: 9. Germline V gene data show CDR1 as MNHEY and CDR2 as SMNVEV (reference sequence). This CDR3 region has 18 residues. The CDR3 spells CASSLFVRGTGHQETQYF. The CDR3, as DNA: TGTGCCAGCAGTTTATTCGTTAGGGGGACAGGGCACCAAGAGACCCAGTACTTC.

The V call is TRBV6-5, the J call TRBJ2-7, with D perhaps TRBD2 (5 bases). Looked up from germline, CDR1 is MNHEY and CDR2 is SVGAGI. This CDR3 comprises 14 residues. V was trimmed by 2 bases and J by 5 bases, leaving 13 bases between them. The CDR3: CASSYGGPTHEQYF. The CDR3 nucleotides are TGTGCCAGCAGTTACGGCGGGCCCACCCACGAGCAGTACTTC.

The V call is TRBV6-6, the J call TRBJ2-7, with TRBD2 identical over 8 bases. The CDR3 spans 13 residues. Unmatched junction bases numbered 5, after V lost 6 bases and J lost 4 bases. The germline V gene encodes CDR1 MNHNY and CDR2 SVGAGI (reference sequence). For the CDR3, the DNA is TGTGCCAGCAGGACTAGCGCCATTTACGAGCAGTACTTC. It yields the protein CASRTSAIYEQYF.

The chain is built from TRBV18 and TRBJ2-7, with D perhaps TRBD2 (6 bases). Germline CDR1 and CDR2: KGHSH and LQKENI. CDR3 length: 14 residues. With 2 bases removed from V and 3 bases from J, the gap between germline ends came to 11 bases. As DNA, the CDR3 is TGTGCCAGCTCACCAAGGAGGGAGATCTACGAGCAGTACTTC. Translating it yields CASSPRREIYEQYF.

The rearrangement uses TRBV5-1 and TRBJ2-5; 7 bases agree with TRBD2. V shed 1 base, J shed 1 base, and the junction held 4 bases outside the gene matches. Germline V gene lookup returns CDR1 SGHRS and CDR2 YFSETQ. The CDR3 has 15 amino acids. CDR3 sequence (DNA): TGCGCCAGCAGCTTGCTAGCGGAAAGCCAAGAGACCCAGTACTTC. It is translated as CASSLLAESQETQYF.

For the CDR3, the DNA is TGTGCCAGCAGTTACGGTGGCCTAGCGGGAGGAGAGCAGTTCTTC. This sequence encodes CASSYGGLAGGEQFF. V gene TRBV6-5 combines with J gene TRBJ2-1; 11 positions match TRBD2. The CDR3 sequence is 15 residues long. Germline CDR1 is MNHEY and CDR2 is SVGAGI. Germline trimming cut 2 bases from V and 10 bases from J; bases unmatched to any gene: 7.

This chain uses TRBV11-2 with TRBJ2-1; TRBD2 matches at 8 bases. Germline CDR1 reads SGHAT; CDR2 reads FQNNGV. Trimming took 1 base from V and 9 from J; bases not matched to a gene: 5. The CDR3 length is 14 residues. The CDR3 loop is CASSLAGGVGEQFF. The CDR3 DNA reads TGTGCCAGCAGCTTAGCGGGAGGGGTGGGTGAGCAGTTCTTC.

This clone has just a few counts. The rearrangement uses TRBV15 and TRBJ2-2, with D tentatively TRBD2 (5 bases). V was trimmed by 4 bases and J by 6 bases, leaving 9 bases between them. Germline CDR1 and CDR2: LNHNV and YYDKDF (reference sequence). The CDR3 covers 13 residues. The CDR3 DNA sequence: TGTGCCACCAGCACCAGACTATCCGGGGAGCTGTTTTTT. Amino acids: CATSTRLSGELFF.

This clone showed up just once. The chain carries TRBV7-8 and TRBJ2-7; D may be TRBD2 (6 bases). The CDR3 length is 15 residues. Trimming stripped 6 bases from V and 4 bases from J, with 19 bases between. Germline V gene sequence: CDR1 SGHVS, CDR2 FQNEAQ. The CDR3 DNA reads as TGTGCCAGCAGAAATAGAGTAGGGAGGCGGTACGAGCAGTACTTC. This encodes CASRNRVGRRYEQYF.

The chain uses TRBV10-1 and TRBJ2-1; unclear D gene. Germline V gene data show CDR1 as WNHNN and CDR2 as SYGVQD (reference sequence). V lost 2 bases and J lost 12, with 14 bases in between. This CDR3 comprises 13 residues. The CDR3 coding sequence is TGCGCCAGCAGTGAGGACGACCTTTCGGGGCAGTTCTTC. This encodes CASSEDDLSGQFF.

The chain links TRBV29-1 to TRBJ2-1; possibly TRBD1 for D (5 bases). The CDR3 length is 14 residues. Trimming pared 7 bases from V and 10 bases from J, leaving 23 bases between. Germline loops: CDR1 SQVTM, CDR2 ANQGSEA. The CDR3 DNA is TGCAGCGCCCCTATCCCGGACATAACAAGGGAGCAGTTCTTC. It encodes CSAPIPDITREQFF.

This chain links TRBV5-4 with TRBJ2-7; D is unclear. Germline V CDR1 and CDR2: SGHNT, YYREEE (reference sequence). The CDR3 is 12 residues long. Trimming shortened V by 0 bases and J by 6 bases, and 7 bases separated the two germline ends. CDR3 sequence reads: CASSLERAEQYF. DNA for the CDR3: TGTGCCAGCAGCTTGGAGCGCGCCGAGCAGTACTTC. Supplemented by reference TRBV5-4 and TRBJ2-7, the full variable domain reads ETGVTQSPTHLIKTRGQQVTLRCSSQSGHNTVSWYQQALGQGPQFIFQYYREEENGRGNFPPRFSGLQFPNYSSELNVNALELDDSALYLCASSLERAEQYFGPGTRLTVT.

V is TRBV4-3 and J is TRBJ2-5; weak D call: TRBD2 (7 bases). Germline V gene data show CDR1 as LGHNA and CDR2 as YSLEER. The CDR3 totals 16 residues. Trimming left V 0 bases short and J 5 bases short, with 16 bases between. The DNA of the CDR3 is TGCGCCAGCAGCCAAGAAGAGGGAGGGGGTAGCGAGACCCAGTACTTC. This codes for CASSQEEGGGSETQYF.

This chain links TRBV27 with TRBJ1-1; TRBD1 agrees at 8 bases. Unmatched junction bases numbered 6, after V lost 6 bases and J lost 0 bases. The CDR3 loop spans 15 amino acids. The germline V gene encodes CDR1 MNHEY and CDR2 SMNVEV (reference sequence). The CDR3 protein is CASSPLQGVNTEAFF. The CDR3 bases are TGTGCCAGCAGCCCATTACAGGGGGTGAACACTGAAGCTTTCTTT.

This clone was detected only a few times. The chain carries TRBV5-5 and TRBJ1-2, with a possible D match to TRBD1 (6 bases). The germline CDR1 and CDR2 sequences are SGHKS and YYEKEE (reference sequence). CDR3 size: 13 residues. V was clipped by 4 bases and J by 4 bases, with 11 bases between them. This CDR3 reads CASSAGQTYGYTF. For the CDR3, the DNA is TGTGCCAGCAGCGCCGGACAGACCTATGGCTACACCTTC.

The chain has TRBV30 and TRBJ1-1, with D tentatively TRBD1 (6 bases). This CDR3 comprises 11 residues. Per germline, CDR1 GTSNPN and CDR2 SVGIG (reference sequence). The ends were cut back, 1 base at V and 6 bases at J, with 6 bases in the middle. This CDR3 reads CAWSEGAEAFF. CDR3 nucleotide sequence: TGTGCCTGGAGTGAGGGGGCTGAAGCTTTCTTT. Variable domain in full (rest from reference TRBV30 and TRBJ1-1): SQTIHQWPATLVQPVGSPLSLECTVEGTSNPNLYWYRQAAGRGLQLLFYSVGIGQISSEVPQNLSASRPQDRQFILSSKKLLLSDSGFYLCAWSEGAEAFFGQGTRLTVV.

V is TRBV4-2 and J is TRBJ1-2; the match to TRBD1 covers 8 bases. After removal of 4 bases from V and 3 bases from J, the junction contained 10 bases not matched to a gene. Germline V gene sequence: CDR1 LGHNA, CDR2 YNFKEQ. This CDR3 is built from 16 residues. This chain's CDR3 is CASSLTGTGTYYGYTF. The DNA of the CDR3 is TGTGCCAGCAGCCTAACCGGGACAGGTACCTACTATGGCTACACCTTC.

The chain carries TRBV4-1 and TRBJ2-1; 10 bases map to TRBD2. Per the germline V gene, CDR1 is MGHRA and CDR2 is YSYEKL. The CDR3 contains 15 residues. V dropped 4 bases and J dropped 8; count of bases not matched to a gene: 8. CDR3 bases: TGCGCCAGCAGCCTTAGCGGGAGGTGGCGGGATGAGCAGTTCTTC. Residues: CASSLSGRWRDEQFF.

The gene calls are TRBV11-2 and TRBJ2-7; D call uncertain. The CDR3 runs to 11 residues. Germline values: CDR1 SGHAT, CDR2 FQNNGV. V shed 5 bases and J shed 3 bases, with 5 bases lying between them. The DNA of the CDR3 is TGTGCCAGCAGCACTTACTACGAGCAGTACTTC. It encodes CASSTYYEQYF.

The chain combines TRBV7-2 with TRBJ2-5; 7 bases line up with TRBD2. The V segment lost 8 bases and the J segment 6 bases; nucleotides outside the gene matches: 15. This CDR3 has 15 amino acids. Germline V gene sequence: CDR1 SGHTA, CDR2 FQGNSA. This CDR3 is CASSPEPSGMKTQYF. The CDR3 nucleotides are TGTGCCAGCTCCCCCGAGCCCAGCGGGATGAAGACCCAGTACTTC.

The J gene is TRBJ2-1, the V gene TRBV11-2; perhaps TRBD2 as D (6 bases). Per the germline V gene, CDR1 is SGHAT and CDR2 is FQNNGV. The CDR3 length is 16 residues. V was clipped by 1 base and J by 0 bases, with 10 bases between them. Here the CDR3 DNA reads TGTGCCAGCAGCTTAGCTGGAGGGAGCTCCTACAATGAGCAGTTCTTC. Translating it yields CASSLAGGSSYNEQFF.